The table lists the clone carrying this TCR beta chain with a few counts. As yet, its antigen is unknown. The data originate from a study of beta chain features in type 1 diabetes. CDR3 length: 17 residues. V shed 1 base and J 4 bases; nucleotides not matched to a gene: 10. The V gene's germline CDR1 is SGHDN and CDR2 FVKESK. Of the isolated RNA, all was reverse transcribed, and so the sequenced material was expressed TCRB transcripts. The protocol was immunoSEQ multiplex PCR, while the TCRdb copy is restricted to in-frame clones and leaves out a portion. The sample lists more than 550,000 clones, around an eighth occurring once. Overall study findings and caveats: All four CD4+ subsets of Type 1 diabetes patients contained TCRB CDR3s that were moderately but significantly shorter.

Sample: naive CD4+ T cells from blood. The gene calls are TRBV14 and TRBJ2-1, with TRBD2 identical over 7 bases. The TCR sequence derives from a man younger than 35 with type 1 diabetes. The CDR3 coding sequence is TGTGCCAGCAGCCAAGCAGGGAGGCGGGGGAGGTACAATGAGCAGTTCTTC. The encoded protein is CASSQAGRRGRYNEQFF.